This T cell receptor beta chain was identified during a study of blood T cell repertoires in COVID-19. Profiled with immunoSEQ multiplex PCR; TCRdb holds only in-frame clones, not every one. This table has about 150,000 clones, 80% appearing once. The sample was peripheral blood. This clonotype was sampled from a man in his fifties or sixties with active or convalescent COVID-19.

The CDR3 sequence: CASSLRLAGSPRDNEQFF. CDR3 coding DNA: TGTGCCAGCAGCCTCCGACTAGCGGGCTCGCCTCGGGACAATGAGCAGTTCTTC. The chain carries TRBV4-2 and TRBJ2-1; 10 bases map to TRBD2. With 4 bases clipped from V and 5 bases from J, the junction kept 14 bases outside the gene matches. Per germline, CDR1 LGHNA and CDR2 YNFKEQ. The CDR3 extends over 18 amino acids.